This is a list of T cell receptor beta chains from one sample in a study of CD8 T cells in ankylosing spondylitis. TCRdb itself ran the 5' RACE reads through MiXCR, one entry per CDR3 protein. The sample shows fewer than 550,000 distinct CDR3 sequences, about 5.7% of them seen only once. Sequencing was carried out using blood, either unsorted or a sorted T cell fraction (not recorded which). Source of these receptors: a male donor with ankylosing spondylitis. Both conserved end residues are part of each CDR3. D genes are given only for firm matches. Clone size is stated in some rows and not others, as once, few, many or a class when expanded.

clone_size	v_call	d_call	j_call	cdr3_nt	cdr3_aa
many	TRBV5-6	-	TRBJ1-2	TGTGCCAGCAGCTATGGGACGTTGGGTGGCTACACCTTC	CASSYGTLGGYTF
many	TRBV7-9	-	TRBJ1-2	TGTGCCAGCAGCCATCAGAGTAACTATGGCTACACCTTC	CASSHQSNYGYTF
many	TRBV20-1	TRBD1	TRBJ2-7	TGCAGTGCTGTCAATCCGGGACAGCGAACCTACGAGCAGTACTTC	CSAVNPGQRTYEQYF
few	TRBV5-5	-	TRBJ1-1	TGTGCCAGCAGCTCCTCTTTGGTTCGGACTGAAGCTTTCTTT	CASSSSLVRTEAFF
-	TRBV19	-	TRBJ1-3	TGTGCCAGTAGTATAAAGGACTCTGGAAACACCATATATTTT	CASSIKDSGNTIYF
-	TRBV20-1	TRBD2	TRBJ2-1	TGCAGTGCTAGAGATACGGGAGGGCCTAGCTCCTACAATGAGCAGTTCTTC	CSARDTGGPSSYNEQFF
-	TRBV11-2	TRBD1	TRBJ1-1	TGTGCCAGCAGGGACAGGGACAGGAAATGGATCCTCGGGAAGTTGTTCTTT	CASRDRDRKWILGKLFF
-	TRBV2	TRBD2	TRBJ2-7	TGTGCTCGGGAGGGGATGCCCTACGAGCAGTACTTC	CAREGMPYEQYF
many	TRBV3-1	TRBD2	TRBJ2-1	TGTGCCAGCAGCCAAGACTGGCGGGAGGGCCGAAATGAGCAGTTCTTC	CASSQDWREGRNEQFF
many	TRBV3-1	-	TRBJ2-3	TGTGCCAGCAGCCAGGGGGCAATTGGGCAGTATTTT	CASSQGAIGQYF
many	TRBV12-3/TRBV12-4	-	TRBJ2-5	TGTGCCAGCAGTTTACGATTACTCCAAGAGACCCAGTACTTC	CASSLRLLQETQYF
many	TRBV6-1	-	TRBJ1-1	TGTGCCAGCAGGGACCTGGGGGGCACTGAAGCTTTCTTT	CASRDLGGTEAFF
many	TRBV12-5	TRBD2	TRBJ2-5	TGTGCTAGTGGTTTGGCAAAAGGGACTAGCGGGGAGGAGGAGACCCAGTACTTC	CASGLAKGTSGEEETQYF
few	TRBV2	-	TRBJ2-1	TGTGCCAGCAGACGGGAACCGGCCAATGAGCAGTTCTTC	CASRREPANEQFF
many	TRBV12-3/TRBV12-4	-	TRBJ2-2	TGTGCCAGCAGTTTTCCACGTGGGGGGGCGAGCACCGGGGAGCTGTTTTTT	CASSFPRGGASTGELFF
many	TRBV7-9	TRBD2	TRBJ2-1	TGTGCCAGCAGCCCTCCTAGCGGGAGGTCCTACAATGAGCAGTTCTTC	CASSPPSGRSYNEQFF
many	TRBV4-2	-	TRBJ2-3	TGTGCCAGCAGCCAAGGGACATCTAGCACAGATACGCAGTATTTT	CASSQGTSSTDTQYF
many	TRBV11-2	TRBD2	TRBJ2-1	TGTGCCAGCACTGCGGGAGCCTACAATGAGCAGTTCTTC	CASTAGAYNEQFF
many	TRBV29-1	-	TRBJ2-5	TGCAGCGTTGAAGATTCATTAGGGCAGACCCAGTACTTC	CSVEDSLGQTQYF
many	TRBV20-1	TRBD2	TRBJ2-7	TGCAGTGCTGGGACTAGCGGGGACCTCTGGGGGCAGTACTTC	CSAGTSGDLWGQYF
many	TRBV9	-	TRBJ1-6	TGTGCCAGCAGAAACCTTGGGGAGAATTCACCCCTCCACTTT	CASRNLGENSPLHF
many	TRBV18	-	TRBJ2-2	TGTGCCAGCTCACCATTAGGGCGCGACACCGGGGAGCTGTTTTTT	CASSPLGRDTGELFF
many	TRBV4-3	-	TRBJ2-5	TGCGCCAGCAGCCAAGATGTCCAGCGGCAAGAGACCCAGTACTTC	CASSQDVQRQETQYF
many	TRBV20-1	TRBD1	TRBJ1-1	TGCAGTGCTAGAGGACGGACAGGGGACACTGAAGCTTTCTTT	CSARGRTGDTEAFF
many	TRBV5-1	TRBD2	TRBJ2-7	TGCGCCAGCAGAAGTGGACTAGCGGATTCCTACGAGCAGTACTTC	CASRSGLADSYEQYF
many	TRBV29-1	TRBD1	TRBJ2-5	TGCAGCGTAAGGGGACAGGGGATGGAGACCCAGTACTTC	CSVRGQGMETQYF
many	TRBV29-1	-	TRBJ1-1	TGCAGCGTTGAGGGGGGCTTCGGGAACACTGAAGCTTTCTTT	CSVEGGFGNTEAFF
many	TRBV27	-	TRBJ1-6	TGTGCCAGCAGTTTAAGGTCGGGACACATTAATTCACCCCTCCACTTT	CASSLRSGHINSPLHF
many	TRBV5-6	TRBD2	TRBJ2-3	TGTGCCAGCAGCTTACTAGCGGGCGGAGATACGCAGTATTTT	CASSLLAGGDTQYF
few	TRBV19	TRBD1	TRBJ2-1	TGTGCCAGTAGTGTCTACAGGGGGCCGAGCTCCTACAATGAGCAGTTCTTC	CASSVYRGPSSYNEQFF
many	TRBV6-6	-	TRBJ2-5	TGTGCCAGCAGGGGACTGGTTCAAGAGACCCAGTACTTC	CASRGLVQETQYF